This TCR beta chain was captured in a study of control samples from healthy donors and cancer patients. V trimming: 1 base; J trimming: 6 bases; junction bases outside the gene matches: 5. The CDR3 extends over 17 amino acids. Looked up from germline, CDR1 is KGHSH and CDR2 is LQKENI. TCRdb keeps only in-frame clones here, not all; method: immunoSEQ multiplex PCR. The data hold approximately 93,000 clones, with roughly nine tenths observed a single time. Sequenced input: PBMCs. The chain links TRBV18 to TRBJ2-1, with 14 positions matching TRBD2. This receptor was obtained from a woman between 45 and 65 years old with colorectal cancer. The CDR3 loop reads CASSPLTTSGGVNEQFF. The CDR3 nucleotides are TGTGCCAGCTCACCACTGACGACTAGCGGGGGGGTCAATGAGCAGTTCTTC. Supplemented by reference TRBV18 and TRBJ2-1, the full variable domain reads NAGVMQNPRHLVRRRGQEARLRCSPMKGHSHVYWYRQLPEEGLKFMVYLQKENIIDESGMPKERFSAEFPKEGPSILRIQQVVRGDSAAYFCASSPLTTSGGVNEQFFGPGTRLTVL.